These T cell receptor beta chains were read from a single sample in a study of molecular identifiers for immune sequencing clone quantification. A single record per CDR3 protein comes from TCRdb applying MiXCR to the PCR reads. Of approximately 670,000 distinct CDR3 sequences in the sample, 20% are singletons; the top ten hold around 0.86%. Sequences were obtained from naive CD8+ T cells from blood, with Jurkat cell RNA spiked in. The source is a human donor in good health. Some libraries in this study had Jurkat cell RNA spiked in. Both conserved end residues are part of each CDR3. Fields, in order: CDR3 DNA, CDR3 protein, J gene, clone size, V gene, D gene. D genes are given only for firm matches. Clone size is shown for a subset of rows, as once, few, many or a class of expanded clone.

cdr3_nt: TGTGCCAGTAGTATTGGACAGGGGAGCAATCAGCCCCAGCATTTT
cdr3_aa: CASSIGQGSNQPQHF
j_call: TRBJ1-5
clone_size: many
v_call: TRBV19
d_call: TRBD1

cdr3_nt: TGTGCCAGCAGCTCATTGTTTCTCTCTGGAAACACCATATATTTT
cdr3_aa: CASSSLFLSGNTIYF
j_call: TRBJ1-3
clone_size: many
v_call: TRBV13
d_call: -

cdr3_nt: TGCGCCAGCAGCACGGACAGGGCGAGCTCCTACAATGAGCAGTTCTTC
cdr3_aa: CASSTDRASSYNEQFF
j_call: TRBJ2-1
clone_size: few
v_call: TRBV5-1
d_call: TRBD1

cdr3_nt: TGCGCCAGCTCCCCCGGAAGCGGGGTACCAGATACGCAGTATTTT
cdr3_aa: CASSPGSGVPDTQYF
j_call: TRBJ2-3
clone_size: many
v_call: TRBV10-2
d_call: TRBD2

cdr3_nt: TGTGCCAGCAGGGACTGGACAGGGTTTAGTGAAAAACTGTTCTTT
cdr3_aa: CASRDWTGFSEKLFF
j_call: TRBJ1-4
clone_size: -
v_call: TRBV7-8
d_call: TRBD1

cdr3_nt: TGTGCCAGCAAACAAGGGCTGTCGGGGAATTCACCCCTCCACTTT
cdr3_aa: CASKQGLSGNSPLHF
j_call: TRBJ1-6
clone_size: many
v_call: TRBV11-2
d_call: -

cdr3_nt: TGTGCCAGTATTGAGGCGACGAACACTGAAGCTTTCTTT
cdr3_aa: CASIEATNTEAFF
j_call: TRBJ1-1
clone_size: many
v_call: TRBV19
d_call: -

cdr3_nt: TGCGCCAGCAGCCAAGAGGAGGGGTACTACGAGCAGTACTTC
cdr3_aa: CASSQEEGYYEQYF
j_call: TRBJ2-7
clone_size: few
v_call: TRBV4-1
d_call: -

cdr3_nt: TGTGCCAGCAGCTTAGAGGGCCGAGAGACCCAGTACTTC
cdr3_aa: CASSLEGRETQYF
j_call: TRBJ2-5
clone_size: -
v_call: TRBV7-2
d_call: -

cdr3_nt: TGTGCCAGCAGGCCCGGCCGCATACTCCGGGACAGGGTCTACGAGCAGTACTTC
cdr3_aa: CASRPGRILRDRVYEQYF
j_call: TRBJ2-7
clone_size: many
v_call: TRBV28
d_call: TRBD1

cdr3_nt: TGTGCCATCAGTGAGGTCCTTCGGGTCGAGCAGTACTTC
cdr3_aa: CAISEVLRVEQYF
j_call: TRBJ2-7
clone_size: many
v_call: TRBV10-3
d_call: -

cdr3_nt: TGTGCCAGCAGTTCGCAGGGGGCGGCCTATGGCTACACCTTC
cdr3_aa: CASSSQGAAYGYTF
j_call: TRBJ1-2
clone_size: -
v_call: TRBV27
d_call: TRBD1

cdr3_nt: TGTGCCAGCAGTTTCAACCCCCGGACAGGTAGGGGGTATGGCTACACCTTC
cdr3_aa: CASSFNPRTGRGYGYTF
j_call: TRBJ1-2
clone_size: -
v_call: TRBV12-3/TRBV12-4
d_call: TRBD1

cdr3_nt: TGTGCCAGCAACACCGGACAGGGCCCCTACGAGCAGTACTTC
cdr3_aa: CASNTGQGPYEQYF
j_call: TRBJ2-7
clone_size: few
v_call: TRBV2
d_call: TRBD1

cdr3_nt: TGTGCCAGCAGTCCCTACCTCGAGACCCAGTACTTC
cdr3_aa: CASSPYLETQYF
j_call: TRBJ2-5
clone_size: many
v_call: TRBV6-6
d_call: -

cdr3_nt: TGCGCCAGCAGCCAAGACCAGGCAGGGGGCCCCAATCAGCCCCAGCATTTT
cdr3_aa: CASSQDQAGGPNQPQHF
j_call: TRBJ1-5
clone_size: many
v_call: TRBV4-3
d_call: TRBD1

cdr3_nt: TGTGCCAGCAGTTTCGGTGAGGGCCCTGGAGACATTCAGTACTTC
cdr3_aa: CASSFGEGPGDIQYF
j_call: TRBJ2-4
clone_size: many
v_call: TRBV12-3/TRBV12-4
d_call: -

cdr3_nt: TGTGCCAGCAGTTATCCCGGGACAAAGAACACTGAAGCTTTCTTT
cdr3_aa: CASSYPGTKNTEAFF
j_call: TRBJ1-1
clone_size: many
v_call: TRBV12-3/TRBV12-4
d_call: -

cdr3_nt: TGTGCCACCGCAACAGGGGTTAGCGGGGAGCTGTTTTTT
cdr3_aa: CATATGVSGELFF
j_call: TRBJ2-2
clone_size: -
v_call: TRBV6-1
d_call: TRBD1

cdr3_nt: TGCGCCAGCAGCCCCGGGAGCGGGAATTCACCCCTCCACTTT
cdr3_aa: CASSPGSGNSPLHF
j_call: TRBJ1-6
clone_size: -
v_call: TRBV4-3
d_call: -

cdr3_nt: TGTGTCAGCAGTTACCCCCGGGACAACATAATGAACACTGAAGCTTTCTTT
cdr3_aa: CVSSYPRDNIMNTEAFF
j_call: TRBJ1-1
clone_size: -
v_call: TRBV6-2/TRBV6-3
d_call: -

cdr3_nt: TGCGCCAGCAGCCAAGATTCCAGGGCGGGCACTGAAGCTTTCTTT
cdr3_aa: CASSQDSRAGTEAFF
j_call: TRBJ1-1
clone_size: -
v_call: TRBV4-3
d_call: -

cdr3_nt: TGTGCCAGCAGCCAAGGGAGCGGGCCCAGCGTGCAGTACTTC
cdr3_aa: CASSQGSGPSVQYF
j_call: TRBJ2-7
clone_size: many
v_call: TRBV3-1
d_call: -

cdr3_nt: TGCAGCGTTCCTCTAGCGGGAGTGTTGGATACGCAGTATTTT
cdr3_aa: CSVPLAGVLDTQYF
j_call: TRBJ2-3
clone_size: many
v_call: TRBV29-1
d_call: TRBD2

cdr3_nt: TGCAGTGCTAGACACCCGGGGAGGGCCCAAGAGACCCAGTACTTC
cdr3_aa: CSARHPGRAQETQYF
j_call: TRBJ2-5
clone_size: -
v_call: TRBV20-1
d_call: TRBD2

cdr3_nt: TGTGCCAGCAGTTTAAGTGACAGGTCCTACGAGCAGTACTTC
cdr3_aa: CASSLSDRSYEQYF
j_call: TRBJ2-7
clone_size: many
v_call: TRBV28
d_call: -

cdr3_nt: TGTGCCAGCAGGGATTGGGCGGGCTCCCCCGAGGAGTATTTT
cdr3_aa: CASRDWAGSPEEYF
j_call: TRBJ2-3
clone_size: many
v_call: TRBV11-2
d_call: -

cdr3_nt: TGTGCCAGTAGTATAATAAAGACAGTGAACACTGAAGCTTTCTTT
cdr3_aa: CASSIIKTVNTEAFF
j_call: TRBJ1-1
clone_size: many
v_call: TRBV19
d_call: -

cdr3_nt: TGTGCCAGCAGTTCCTTCGACGCGCCGGCGGACACCGGGGAGCTGTTTTTT
cdr3_aa: CASSSFDAPADTGELFF
j_call: TRBJ2-2
clone_size: few
v_call: TRBV28
d_call: -

cdr3_nt: TGCGCCAGCAGCCAAACGACGGCTGCGAACACCGGGGAGCTGTTTTTT
cdr3_aa: CASSQTTAANTGELFF
j_call: TRBJ2-2
clone_size: few
v_call: TRBV5-1
d_call: -

cdr3_nt: TGTGCCAGCAGGGACACAACAACTAATGAAAAACTGTTTTTT
cdr3_aa: CASRDTTTNEKLFF
j_call: TRBJ1-4
clone_size: few
v_call: TRBV2
d_call: -

cdr3_nt: TGTGCCAGCAGTCTAGGGCCTCATTACAATGAGCAGTTCTTC
cdr3_aa: CASSLGPHYNEQFF
j_call: TRBJ2-1
clone_size: few
v_call: TRBV27
d_call: -

cdr3_nt: TGTGCCAGCAACCCACCGACGGGGCTGGATCTTTTTTATGGCTACACCTTC
cdr3_aa: CASNPPTGLDLFYGYTF
j_call: TRBJ1-2
clone_size: many
v_call: TRBV7-9
d_call: -

cdr3_nt: TGTGCCGGCAGTCAGGTTACAGGGGGGTACGAGCAGTACTTC
cdr3_aa: CAGSQVTGGYEQYF
j_call: TRBJ2-7
clone_size: -
v_call: TRBV27
d_call: TRBD1

cdr3_nt: TGCGCCAGCAGCGGCGGGTTTTACGAGCAGTACTTC
cdr3_aa: CASSGGFYEQYF
j_call: TRBJ2-7
clone_size: many
v_call: TRBV5-1
d_call: -

cdr3_nt: TGCGCCAGCAGCCACGAGGGCAGGGGGCTGTCGTATGAGCAGTACTTC
cdr3_aa: CASSHEGRGLSYEQYF
j_call: TRBJ2-7
clone_size: -
v_call: TRBV4-3
d_call: TRBD1

cdr3_nt: TGCGCCAGCAGCCCAGACAGGGGGGCCTCCTACGAGCAGTACTTC
cdr3_aa: CASSPDRGASYEQYF
j_call: TRBJ2-7
clone_size: many
v_call: TRBV4-3
d_call: TRBD1

cdr3_nt: TGTGCCAGCGCCCCGTCGGCGGGTTACGAGCAGTACTTC
cdr3_aa: CASAPSAGYEQYF
j_call: TRBJ2-7
clone_size: many
v_call: TRBV27
d_call: -

cdr3_nt: TGTGCCAGCAGTTTAGCGGCCGCCTACAATGGGCAGTTCTTC
cdr3_aa: CASSLAAAYNGQFF
j_call: TRBJ2-1
clone_size: -
v_call: TRBV2
d_call: -

cdr3_nt: TGCAGCGTTCCGGTCAAAAGTTCGGATTCACCCCTCCACTTT
cdr3_aa: CSVPVKSSDSPLHF
j_call: TRBJ1-6
clone_size: -
v_call: TRBV29-1
d_call: -

cdr3_nt: TGCGCCAGCAGCGTTTTGGGATCCGGGGAGCTGTTTTTT
cdr3_aa: CASSVLGSGELFF
j_call: TRBJ2-2
clone_size: few
v_call: TRBV4-1
d_call: -

cdr3_nt: TGTGCCAGCAGCCCCTACGTCGGACTAGCGGGGGAGCAGTACTTC
cdr3_aa: CASSPYVGLAGEQYF
j_call: TRBJ2-7
clone_size: many
v_call: TRBV11-1
d_call: TRBD2

cdr3_nt: TGTGCCAGCAGTACGCAGGCCTCCGGGACTAATTACGCCGGGGAGCTGTTTTTT
cdr3_aa: CASSTQASGTNYAGELFF
j_call: TRBJ2-2
clone_size: -
v_call: TRBV12-3/TRBV12-4
d_call: TRBD2

cdr3_nt: TGTGCCAGCAGTCCCCTCCGGGGACGGAACACCGGGGAGCTGTTTTTT
cdr3_aa: CASSPLRGRNTGELFF
j_call: TRBJ2-2
clone_size: many
v_call: TRBV28
d_call: -

cdr3_nt: TGTGCCAGCTGGGACGCTCTTAGCACTGAAGCTTTCTTT
cdr3_aa: CASWDALSTEAFF
j_call: TRBJ1-1
clone_size: few
v_call: TRBV2
d_call: -

cdr3_nt: TGTGCCTGGAGTGGCATCCCGGGCCTATATGAGCAGTTCTTC
cdr3_aa: CAWSGIPGLYEQFF
j_call: TRBJ2-1
clone_size: many
v_call: TRBV30
d_call: -

cdr3_nt: TGTGCCAGCAGTTACTCAACTAGCGGGGGGATCCAAGAGACCCAGTACTTC
cdr3_aa: CASSYSTSGGIQETQYF
j_call: TRBJ2-5
clone_size: -
v_call: TRBV6-2/TRBV6-3
d_call: TRBD2